This T cell receptor beta chain was identified during a study of early T cells in non-severe SARS-CoV-2 infection. Turning to the study itself: Sequenced bulk RNA came from whole blood that was unsorted, and chains were unpaired.

TCRdb recomputed calls from the 5' RACE reads with MiXCR, one row per CDR3 protein. The repertoire holds roughly 83,000 distinct CDR3 sequences, with roughly 12% as singletons. Germline V gene lookup returns CDR1 SNHLY and CDR2 FYNNEI. The length of the CDR3 is 15 residues. V shed 6 bases and J 2 bases; nucleotides not matched to a gene: 8. This clonotype was detected many times. Source: whole blood, taken at baseline. The receptor comes from an adult who was a healthcare worker with PCR-confirmed SARS-CoV-2 infection or an uninfected control (not recorded which). The V call is TRBV2, the J call TRBJ2-3, with 7 bases fitting TRBD1. The DNA for the CDR3 is TGTGCCAGCAGGTCCGGGACAGCATACACAGATACGCAGTATTTT. Its protein product is CASRSGTAYTDTQYF.